This T cell receptor (beta chain) was identified in a study of T-cell reconstitution after alpha-beta-depleted transplantation in children. The sample holds a few counts of this clonotype. The authors prepared the TCRbeta library with unique molecular identifiers. TCRdb independently ran MiXCR on the PCR reads; one entry per CDR3 protein. Of some 500,000 distinct CDR3 sequences listed, 30% to 35% are singletons. There are 15 residues in the CDR3. Trimming pared 0 bases from V and 5 bases from J, leaving 13 bases between. In germline, CDR1 is SGHTA, CDR2 FQGTGA. This chain uses TRBV7-3 with TRBJ1-2; a possible D gene is TRBD1 (5 bases). This specimen consisted of PBMCs from the stem cell graft donor, obtained from the stem cell graft. The receptor was derived from a human donor who donated a stem cell graft to a child with aplastic anemia. DNA for the CDR3: TGTGCCAGCAGCTTAACGGGGGACGGCCAATATGGCTACACCTTC. This gives the protein CASSLTGDGQYGYTF.